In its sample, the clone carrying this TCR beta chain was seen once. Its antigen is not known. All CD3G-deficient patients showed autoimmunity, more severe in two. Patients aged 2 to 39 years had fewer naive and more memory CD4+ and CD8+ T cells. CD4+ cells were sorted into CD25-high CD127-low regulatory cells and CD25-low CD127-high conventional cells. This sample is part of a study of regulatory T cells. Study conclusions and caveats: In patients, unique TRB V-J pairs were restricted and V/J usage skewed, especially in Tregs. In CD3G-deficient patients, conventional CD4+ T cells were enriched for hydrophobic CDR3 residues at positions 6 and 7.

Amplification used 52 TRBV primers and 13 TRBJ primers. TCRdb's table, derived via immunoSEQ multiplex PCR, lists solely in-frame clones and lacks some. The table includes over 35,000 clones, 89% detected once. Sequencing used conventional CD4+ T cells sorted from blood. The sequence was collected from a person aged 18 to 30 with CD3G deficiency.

CDR3 amino acids: CASSNAGLMNEQFF. The CDR3 DNA reads TGTGCCAGTAGTAACGCGGGATTGATGAATGAGCAGTTCTTC. The chain links TRBV19 to TRBJ2-1; TRBD2 is a possible D gene (6 bases). This CDR3 has 14 amino acids. V dropped 4 bases and J dropped 7 bases, with 14 bases sitting between them. Germline CDR1 LNHDA, CDR2 SQIVND (reference sequence).